The 2 T cell receptor beta chains reported below all come from one sample, sequenced in a study of cytomegalovirus exposure and HLA in healthy donors (dated by TCRdb to 2015 to 2018). Libraries came from the immunoSEQ multiplex PCR assay. For the multiplex PCR, a mixture combining 60 forward primers for TCR Vbeta segments and 13 reverse primers for TCR Jbeta segments was used. TCRdb took over this immuneACCESS table, retaining in-frame rearrangements with V and J assigned. Such tables are incomplete; in checked studies, under half of the missing clones stem from an unresolved V gene, and the remainder is unexplained. The sample table shows some 150,000 clones, and 70% to 85% are seen once. The ten largest clonotypes hold about 4.6% of the sample. The sequenced sample consisted of PBMCs. These receptor sequences come from a man in his forties or fifties in good health and CMV-seronegative.

This clone was recorded once. The chain recombines TRBV5-1 with TRBJ2-5; weak D call: TRBD1 (6 bases). CDR3 length: 16 amino acids. Germline-derived CDR1 and CDR2 are SGHRS and YFSETQ. V was clipped by 2 bases and J by 5 bases, with 19 bases between them. This chain's CDR3 is CASSLGKTGARETQYF. CDR3 nucleotides: TGCGCCAGCAGCTTAGGAAAGACAGGCGCTCGGGAGACCCAGTACTTC.

The CDR3 here is CASSLSTGFDEQYF. CDR3 nucleotides: TGTGCCAGCAGCTTATCCACAGGGTTCGACGAGCAGTACTTC. The rearrangement links TRBV7-8 to TRBJ2-7; D possibly corresponds to TRBD1 (6 bases). CDR1 and CDR2 (germline): SGHVS, FQNEAQ. Trimming pared 2 bases from V and 5 bases from J, leaving 13 bases between. CDR3 length: 14 residues.